This T cell receptor (beta chain) was sequenced for a study of cytomegalovirus exposure and HLA in healthy donors. Turning to the study itself: The 500 to 750 first-cohort repertoires and the 120 or so validation repertoires shared the same platform, a later analysis reported. Findings of the study overall: Usually a TCR sequence was rare, but some public TCRs were found in many donors.

This clone was seen just once. The antigen is not known. Germline assignment: CDR1 WNHNN and CDR2 SYGVQD (reference sequence). J was trimmed by 12 bases and V by 0 bases; bases with no gene match: 6. The CDR3 consists of 13 residues. TCRdb's copy holds only in-frame clones and misses some; the assay was immunoSEQ multiplex PCR. The repertoire holds a few hundred thousand clones, with roughly 88% as singletons. Material: PBMCs. The chain employs TRBV10-1 and TRBJ2-3; 7 bases align to TRBD1. The TCR was taken from a young woman in good health and CMV-seronegative. The CDR3 DNA is TGCGCCAGCAGTGAGTCAGGCGGACAGGAACAGTATTTT. This sequence encodes CASSESGGQEQYF.